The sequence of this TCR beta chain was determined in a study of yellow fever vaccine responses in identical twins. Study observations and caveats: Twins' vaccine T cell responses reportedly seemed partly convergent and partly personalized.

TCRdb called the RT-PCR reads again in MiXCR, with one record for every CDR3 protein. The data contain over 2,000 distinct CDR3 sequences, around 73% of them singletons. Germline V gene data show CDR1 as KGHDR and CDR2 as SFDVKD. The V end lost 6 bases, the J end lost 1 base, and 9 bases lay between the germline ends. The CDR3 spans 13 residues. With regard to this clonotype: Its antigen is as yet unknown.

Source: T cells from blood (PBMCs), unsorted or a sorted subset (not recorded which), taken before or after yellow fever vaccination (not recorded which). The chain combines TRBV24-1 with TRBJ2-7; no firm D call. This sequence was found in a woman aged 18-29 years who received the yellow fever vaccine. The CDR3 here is CATSTSMSYEQYF. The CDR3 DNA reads TGTGCCACCAGTACGTCTATGTCCTACGAGCAGTACTTC.